A selection of T cell receptor beta chains follows, all from one sample in a study of CD8+ T cells in alopecia areata. Sequenced by immunoSEQ multiplex PCR; TCRdb stores in-frame clones only, minus some. The top ten clones hold around a sixth of a sample with 150,000 or so clones, about 46% of them seen once. The specimen was CD8+ T cells sorted from blood, collected at week 0. All receptors derive from a human donor with alopecia areata. Each CDR3 is given with its conserved first and last residue. Each record gives: clone size, V gene, J gene, CDR3 protein. Clone size, where shown, is once, few, many, or a class for clones that have expanded.

clone_size: NA; v_call: TRBV7-6; j_call: TRBJ2-5; cdr3_aa: CASSLEWSETRYF
clone_size: NA; v_call: TRBV2; j_call: TRBJ2-7; cdr3_aa: CASSGTGARLTYEQYF
clone_size: NA; v_call: TRBV2; j_call: TRBJ2-1; cdr3_aa: CASSTEQFF
clone_size: NA; v_call: TRBV30; j_call: TRBJ2-6; cdr3_aa: CAWSRQASSSGANVLTF
clone_size: NA; v_call: TRBV7-9; j_call: TRBJ2-5; cdr3_aa: CASSHRGKDQETQYF
clone_size: NA; v_call: TRBV13; j_call: TRBJ2-3; cdr3_aa: CASSSSEGPDTQYF
clone_size: few; v_call: TRBV7-9; j_call: TRBJ2-2; cdr3_aa: CASSSSLTGELFF
clone_size: NA; v_call: TRBV30; j_call: TRBJ1-1; cdr3_aa: CAWSVGDTEAFF
clone_size: NA; v_call: TRBV4-2; j_call: TRBJ1-1; cdr3_aa: CASMGTGETEAFF
clone_size: NA; v_call: TRBV9; j_call: TRBJ1-4; cdr3_aa: CASSAYGRFDEKLFF
clone_size: NA; v_call: TRBV30; j_call: TRBJ1-6; cdr3_aa: CAWSPSGDWSSPLHF
clone_size: NA; v_call: TRBV4-3; j_call: TRBJ2-3; cdr3_aa: CASSQAASTDTQYF
clone_size: many; v_call: TRBV6-4; j_call: TRBJ2-2; cdr3_aa: CASSKDNTGELFF
clone_size: few; v_call: TRBV27; j_call: TRBJ1-5; cdr3_aa: CASSPYGTAGTGYGQPQHF
clone_size: NA; v_call: TRBV12-5; j_call: TRBJ1-1; cdr3_aa: CASGENTEAFF
clone_size: NA; v_call: TRBV5-1; j_call: TRBJ2-1; cdr3_aa: CASSLVGTGSYNEQFF
clone_size: NA; v_call: TRBV30; j_call: TRBJ2-7; cdr3_aa: CAWSVWLGGEQYF
clone_size: few; v_call: TRBV6-6; j_call: TRBJ1-1; cdr3_aa: CASLSWGVSAEAFF
clone_size: few; v_call: TRBV6-5; j_call: TRBJ2-7; cdr3_aa: CASSDTSQTYEQYF
clone_size: NA; v_call: TRBV25-1; j_call: TRBJ2-6; cdr3_aa: CASSDGLSGANVLTF
clone_size: NA; v_call: TRBV9; j_call: TRBJ2-7; cdr3_aa: CASSPTTSGLYEQYF
clone_size: NA; v_call: TRBV5-1; j_call: TRBJ2-5; cdr3_aa: CASSLGRGETQYF
clone_size: NA; v_call: TRBV27; j_call: TRBJ2-7; cdr3_aa: CASSVRGPYYEQYF
clone_size: many; v_call: TRBV5-5; j_call: TRBJ1-4; cdr3_aa: CASSHGTGKNEKLFF
clone_size: NA; v_call: TRBV5-1; j_call: TRBJ2-5; cdr3_aa: CASSLALRDRRETQYF
clone_size: few; v_call: TRBV4-1; j_call: TRBJ2-7; cdr3_aa: CASSQEGGLSYEQYF
clone_size: NA; v_call: TRBV29-1; j_call: TRBJ1-1; cdr3_aa: CSVEQGATGAFF
clone_size: NA; v_call: TRBV30; j_call: TRBJ2-2; cdr3_aa: CAWSVQEAGELFF
clone_size: once; v_call: TRBV5-6; j_call: TRBJ1-2; cdr3_aa: CASSSGGYGYTF
clone_size: NA; v_call: TRBV15; j_call: TRBJ2-5; cdr3_aa: CATSLGTEQETQYF
clone_size: few; v_call: TRBV6-6; j_call: TRBJ1-1; cdr3_aa: CASSYMSMNTEAFF
clone_size: NA; v_call: TRBV9; j_call: TRBJ2-7; cdr3_aa: CASSATGTGVNEQYF
clone_size: NA; v_call: TRBV6-5; j_call: TRBJ1-1; cdr3_aa: CASGNTEAFF
clone_size: few; v_call: TRBV19; j_call: TRBJ2-7; cdr3_aa: CASSPGPADEQYF
clone_size: few; v_call: TRBV30; j_call: TRBJ2-7; cdr3_aa: CAWGTGRYEQYF
clone_size: NA; v_call: TRBV29-1; j_call: TRBJ1-1; cdr3_aa: CSVLVRTEAFF
clone_size: few; v_call: TRBV7-9; j_call: TRBJ2-7; cdr3_aa: CASSLKGSEQYF